This is a list of T cell receptor beta chains from one sample in a study of blood T cells in healthy people across ages. TCRdb re-called the 5' RACE reads through MiXCR, storing one row per CDR3 protein. The repertoire includes 1.5 million to 1.8 million distinct CDR3 sequences, about 45% of them detected once, and 4% sits in the top ten. The specimen was blood. The receptors derive from a woman in her late teens or twenties in good health. CDR3s include the opening cysteine and the closing phenylalanine or tryptophan. The D gene is left open where the match is weak. The size of a clone is reported for some rows only, either as once, few or many, or as a class for expanded clones.

d_call: TRBD1
v_call: TRBV20-1
j_call: TRBJ2-5
cdr3_length: 15
clone_size: few
cdr3_nt: TGCAGTGCTAGAGACATGGGACAGGGGTTGGAGACCCAGTACTTC
cdr3_aa: CSARDMGQGLETQYF

d_call: NA
v_call: TRBV27
j_call: TRBJ2-3
cdr3_length: 14
clone_size: NA
cdr3_nt: TGTGCCAGCAGTTTCGCCCCTAGCACAGATACGCAGTATTTT
cdr3_aa: CASSFAPSTDTQYF

d_call: TRBD1
v_call: TRBV5-1
j_call: TRBJ2-1
cdr3_length: 14
clone_size: many
cdr3_nt: TGTGCCAGCAGTTTCGGGACAGGGGGCAATGAGCAGTTCTTC
cdr3_aa: CASSFGTGGNEQFF

d_call: NA
v_call: TRBV20-1
j_call: TRBJ1-2
cdr3_length: 16
clone_size: NA
cdr3_nt: TGCAGTGCTAAGCCGGGACACCGGGCGGCTAACTATGGCTACACCTTC
cdr3_aa: CSAKPGHRAANYGYTF

d_call: NA
v_call: TRBV21-1
j_call: TRBJ2-5
cdr3_length: 17
clone_size: few
cdr3_nt: TGTGCCAGCAGCAAAGTAACTAGCGGGGGCCCCCAAGAGACCCAGTACTTC
cdr3_aa: CASSKVTSGGPQETQYF

d_call: NA
v_call: TRBV6-7
j_call: TRBJ2-7
cdr3_length: 14
clone_size: few
cdr3_nt: TGTGCCAGCAGTCCGGACTATCCCTCCTACGAGCAGTACTTC
cdr3_aa: CASSPDYPSYEQYF

d_call: NA
v_call: TRBV6-5
j_call: TRBJ2-7
cdr3_length: 16
clone_size: few
cdr3_nt: TGTGCCAGCAGCCTCTTTTCTAACGGGGCCTCCTACGAGCAGTACTTC
cdr3_aa: CASSLFSNGASYEQYF

d_call: NA
v_call: TRBV6-1
j_call: TRBJ2-4
cdr3_length: 14
clone_size: NA
cdr3_nt: TGTGCCAGCAGGAGGACAGCAGCCAAAAACATTCAGTACTTC
cdr3_aa: CASRRTAAKNIQYF

d_call: NA
v_call: TRBV4-3
j_call: TRBJ2-1
cdr3_length: 15
clone_size: NA
cdr3_nt: TGCGCCAGCAGCCAAGATATTCACGGGGACAATGAGCAGTTCTTC
cdr3_aa: CASSQDIHGDNEQFF

d_call: NA
v_call: TRBV2
j_call: TRBJ1-6
cdr3_length: 13
clone_size: NA
cdr3_nt: TGTGCCAGCAGTGAAGAGAGAAATTCACCCCCCCACTTT
cdr3_aa: CASSEERNSPPHF

d_call: NA
v_call: TRBV15
j_call: TRBJ1-5
cdr3_length: 18
clone_size: NA
cdr3_nt: TGTGCCACCAGCAGAGGATGGGCCGGGGAATATAGCAATCAGCCCCAGCATTTT
cdr3_aa: CATSRGWAGEYSNQPQHF

d_call: NA
v_call: TRBV7-3
j_call: TRBJ2-1
cdr3_length: 14
clone_size: few
cdr3_nt: TGTGCCAGCAGCGGCTCGGGACTTGATAACGGGCAGTTCTTC
cdr3_aa: CASSGSGLDNGQFF

d_call: NA
v_call: TRBV20-1
j_call: TRBJ2-5
cdr3_length: 13
clone_size: few
cdr3_nt: TGCAGTGCTAGCCTAGGGCTGCGTGAGACCCAGTACTTC
cdr3_aa: CSASLGLRETQYF

d_call: NA
v_call: TRBV4-3
j_call: TRBJ2-4
cdr3_length: 14
clone_size: NA
cdr3_nt: TGCGCCAGCAGCCCAAGCAGAGGCCAAAACATTCAGTACTTC
cdr3_aa: CASSPSRGQNIQYF

d_call: NA
v_call: TRBV7-2
j_call: TRBJ2-1
cdr3_length: 16
clone_size: few
cdr3_nt: TGTGCCAGCAGCAAAGTCGGGACCCACTCCTACAATGAGCAGTTCTTC
cdr3_aa: CASSKVGTHSYNEQFF

d_call: NA
v_call: TRBV13
j_call: TRBJ2-5
cdr3_length: 13
clone_size: NA
cdr3_nt: TGTGCCAGCAGCTTTTCCACGGGGACTTCCCAGTACTTC
cdr3_aa: CASSFSTGTSQYF

d_call: TRBD1
v_call: TRBV5-1
j_call: TRBJ2-1
cdr3_length: 15
clone_size: few
cdr3_nt: TGCGCCAGCAGCTTGGGGGGACAGGCATACAATGAGCAGTTCTTC
cdr3_aa: CASSLGGQAYNEQFF

d_call: NA
v_call: TRBV12-3/TRBV12-4
j_call: TRBJ1-4
cdr3_length: 14
clone_size: few
cdr3_nt: TGTGCCAGCAGATATCCTCACGCGGATCCTGTACTGTTTTTT
cdr3_aa: CASRYPHADPVLFF

d_call: NA
v_call: TRBV7-9
j_call: TRBJ1-5
cdr3_length: 15
clone_size: few
cdr3_nt: TGTGCCAGCAGCTTAGCAGGGGAAGGCATTCAGCCCCAGCATTTT
cdr3_aa: CASSLAGEGIQPQHF

d_call: NA
v_call: TRBV12-3/TRBV12-4
j_call: TRBJ1-5
cdr3_length: 14
clone_size: many
cdr3_nt: TGTGCCAGCAGCTTGGCGGGGAGCAATCAGCCCCAGCATTTT
cdr3_aa: CASSLAGSNQPQHF

d_call: TRBD2
v_call: TRBV7-9
j_call: TRBJ2-5
cdr3_length: 16
clone_size: NA
cdr3_nt: TGTGCCAGCAGCCTGACTAGCGAGGGAGTTCAAGAGACCCAGTACTTC
cdr3_aa: CASSLTSEGVQETQYF

d_call: NA
v_call: TRBV21-1
j_call: TRBJ2-1
cdr3_length: 16
clone_size: NA
cdr3_nt: TGTGCCAGCAGCAAAAGGGCTAGCGGGGAGTACAATGAGCAGTTCTTC
cdr3_aa: CASSKRASGEYNEQFF

d_call: TRBD1
v_call: TRBV29-1
j_call: TRBJ2-5
cdr3_length: 13
clone_size: once
cdr3_nt: TGCAGCGTTGAAGGACAGGGGGGGAGTGAGCAGTACTTC
cdr3_aa: CSVEGQGGSEQYF

d_call: NA
v_call: TRBV7-9
j_call: TRBJ1-5
cdr3_length: 13
clone_size: few
cdr3_nt: TGTGCCAGCAGCTTAGTCGGGGGCCAGCCCCAGCATTTT
cdr3_aa: CASSLVGGQPQHF

d_call: TRBD2
v_call: TRBV7-2
j_call: TRBJ2-7
cdr3_length: 18
clone_size: NA
cdr3_nt: TGTGCCAGCAGCTTAGTTCCTAGCGGTATGCCCCCTGGGAATGAGCAGTACTTC
cdr3_aa: CASSLVPSGMPPGNEQYF

d_call: TRBD1
v_call: TRBV25-1
j_call: TRBJ1-6
cdr3_length: 15
clone_size: NA
cdr3_nt: TGTGCCAGCAGGGGACAGTTTAGCGTTGGTTCACCCCTCCACTTT
cdr3_aa: CASRGQFSVGSPLHF

d_call: NA
v_call: TRBV18
j_call: TRBJ2-1
cdr3_length: 12
clone_size: NA
cdr3_nt: TGTGCCAGCGCACCTCAGTACAATGAGCAGTTCTTC
cdr3_aa: CASAPQYNEQFF

d_call: TRBD1
v_call: TRBV5-1
j_call: TRBJ2-2
cdr3_length: 14
clone_size: NA
cdr3_nt: TGCGCCAGCAGCTTACAGGGGGTTACCGGGGAGCTGTTTTTT
cdr3_aa: CASSLQGVTGELFF

d_call: NA
v_call: TRBV6-6
j_call: TRBJ2-5
cdr3_length: 13
clone_size: few
cdr3_nt: TGTGCCAGCCGTCTCTCGGTTCAAGAGACCCAGTACTTC
cdr3_aa: CASRLSVQETQYF

d_call: NA
v_call: TRBV6-6
j_call: TRBJ1-1
cdr3_length: 14
clone_size: few
cdr3_nt: TGTGCCAGCAGTTACTCGCAACAAAACACTGAAGCTTTCTTT
cdr3_aa: CASSYSQQNTEAFF

d_call: NA
v_call: TRBV6-1
j_call: TRBJ2-1
cdr3_length: 11
clone_size: few
cdr3_nt: TGTGCCAGCAGGGCGACATTTGAGCAGTTCTTC
cdr3_aa: CASRATFEQFF

d_call: NA
v_call: TRBV6-1
j_call: TRBJ1-6
cdr3_length: 11
clone_size: NA
cdr3_nt: TGTGCCAGCGCCAGGGATTCACCCCTCCACTTT
cdr3_aa: CASARDSPLHF

d_call: NA
v_call: TRBV29-1
j_call: TRBJ1-1
cdr3_length: 13
clone_size: few
cdr3_nt: TGCAGCATAGCAGGGGTTTTGAACACTGAAGCTTTCTTT
cdr3_aa: CSIAGVLNTEAFF

d_call: NA
v_call: TRBV20-1
j_call: TRBJ1-4
cdr3_length: 14
clone_size: many
cdr3_nt: TGCAGTGCTAGGGGTGCGGCAGGGAATGAAAAACTGTTTTTT
cdr3_aa: CSARGAAGNEKLFF

d_call: NA
v_call: TRBV12-3/TRBV12-4
j_call: TRBJ1-3
cdr3_length: 12
clone_size: NA
cdr3_nt: TGTGCCAGCAGGTCGGCGGGAAACACCATATATTTT
cdr3_aa: CASRSAGNTIYF

d_call: NA
v_call: TRBV30
j_call: TRBJ2-7
cdr3_length: 11
clone_size: NA
cdr3_nt: TGTGCCTGGAAGTCTAGAAACGAGCAGTACTTC
cdr3_aa: CAWKSRNEQYF

d_call: NA
v_call: TRBV20-1
j_call: TRBJ2-1
cdr3_length: 14
clone_size: NA
cdr3_nt: TGCAGTGCCACGTCGGGATTCACCTACAATGAGCAGTTCTTC
cdr3_aa: CSATSGFTYNEQFF

d_call: TRBD1
v_call: TRBV29-1
j_call: TRBJ1-4
cdr3_length: 13
clone_size: NA
cdr3_nt: TGCAGCGTTGCGCGACAGGGGATTGAAAAACTGTTTTTT
cdr3_aa: CSVARQGIEKLFF

d_call: NA
v_call: TRBV5-1
j_call: TRBJ1-2
cdr3_length: 16
clone_size: few
cdr3_nt: TGCGCCAGCAGCTGGGGGGGTTACCCAGCTAACTATGGCTACACCTTC
cdr3_aa: CASSWGGYPANYGYTF

d_call: NA
v_call: TRBV7-2
j_call: TRBJ2-1
cdr3_length: 13
clone_size: NA
cdr3_nt: TGTGCCAGCAGTCGGGTGAGTAAGGATGAGCAGTTCTTC
cdr3_aa: CASSRVSKDEQFF

d_call: TRBD1
v_call: TRBV12-3/TRBV12-4
j_call: TRBJ2-2
cdr3_length: 15
clone_size: NA
cdr3_nt: TGTGCCAGCAGTTTCGACAGGGGGCGGGTCGGGGAGCTGTTTTTT
cdr3_aa: CASSFDRGRVGELFF

d_call: NA
v_call: TRBV29-1
j_call: TRBJ1-3
cdr3_length: 11
clone_size: NA
cdr3_nt: TGCAGCGGTGTATCTGGAAACACCATATATTTT
cdr3_aa: CSGVSGNTIYF

d_call: NA
v_call: TRBV20-1
j_call: TRBJ2-7
cdr3_length: 13
clone_size: NA
cdr3_nt: TGCAGTGCTAGAGATCGTTCGGGGCGCGAGCAGTACTTC
cdr3_aa: CSARDRSGREQYF

d_call: TRBD2
v_call: TRBV6-5
j_call: TRBJ2-5
cdr3_length: 18
clone_size: NA
cdr3_nt: TGTGCCAGCAGTTACAGTTTTATAGCGGGAGTGGGAGGAGAGACCCAGTACTTC
cdr3_aa: CASSYSFIAGVGGETQYF

d_call: NA
v_call: TRBV7-2
j_call: TRBJ2-5
cdr3_length: 14
clone_size: many
cdr3_nt: TGTGCCAGCAGCTTAGCCGGATACCAAGAGACCCAGTACTTC
cdr3_aa: CASSLAGYQETQYF

d_call: TRBD2
v_call: TRBV10-3
j_call: TRBJ2-5
cdr3_length: 12
clone_size: few
cdr3_nt: TGTGCCATCAGTGAAGTAGCGGGGGAGCAGTACTTC
cdr3_aa: CAISEVAGEQYF

d_call: TRBD1
v_call: TRBV6-2/TRBV6-3
j_call: TRBJ2-7
cdr3_length: 13
clone_size: NA
cdr3_nt: TGTGCCAGCAGAACAGGGGGCTGGTACGAGCAGTACTTC
cdr3_aa: CASRTGGWYEQYF

d_call: NA
v_call: TRBV29-1
j_call: TRBJ1-1
cdr3_length: 15
clone_size: few
cdr3_nt: TGCAGCGTTGAACATCCGTCCGGGCCGGGCACTGAAGCTTTCTTT
cdr3_aa: CSVEHPSGPGTEAFF

d_call: TRBD1
v_call: TRBV6-2/TRBV6-3
j_call: TRBJ1-5
cdr3_length: 15
clone_size: NA
cdr3_nt: TGTGCCAGCAGCTCCAGGGACAGGGGATATCAGCCCCAGCATTTT
cdr3_aa: CASSSRDRGYQPQHF

d_call: NA
v_call: TRBV7-9
j_call: TRBJ2-3
cdr3_length: 13
clone_size: NA
cdr3_nt: TGTGCCAGCAGCCAATCTAACACAGATACGCAGTATTTT
cdr3_aa: CASSQSNTDTQYF

d_call: TRBD2
v_call: TRBV12-3/TRBV12-4
j_call: TRBJ2-7
cdr3_length: 14
clone_size: many
cdr3_nt: TGTGCCAGCAGTTTTGCTAGCGGGAGAGCCGAGCAGTACTTC
cdr3_aa: CASSFASGRAEQYF

d_call: NA
v_call: TRBV30
j_call: TRBJ2-4
cdr3_length: 13
clone_size: few
cdr3_nt: TGTGCCTGGAGTCCCCCGGGACACTCAGAGCAGTACTTC
cdr3_aa: CAWSPPGHSEQYF

d_call: NA
v_call: TRBV27
j_call: TRBJ1-1
cdr3_length: 12
clone_size: many
cdr3_nt: TGTGCCAGCAGGACGGGGGGAACTGAAGCTTTCTTT
cdr3_aa: CASRTGGTEAFF

d_call: TRBD1
v_call: TRBV12-3/TRBV12-4
j_call: TRBJ2-7
cdr3_length: 12
clone_size: NA
cdr3_nt: TGTGCCAGCAGCCGGGACAGGGGTCATCAGTACTTC
cdr3_aa: CASSRDRGHQYF

d_call: NA
v_call: TRBV7-2
j_call: TRBJ2-4
cdr3_length: 14
clone_size: few
cdr3_nt: TGTGCCAGCAGCTTAGTGGGGCCCAAAAACATTCAGTACTTC
cdr3_aa: CASSLVGPKNIQYF